This T cell receptor (beta chain) was sequenced during a study of T cells after yellow fever vaccination. Template switching by 5'RACE produced TCR cDNA, adding a universal primer site and UMIs. TCRdb itself ran the 5' RACE reads through MiXCR, one entry per CDR3 protein. The sample lists about 160,000 distinct CDR3 sequences; 6% to 7.5% were seen once. General study results and limits: Most clones from primary vaccination were detected again post-booster (almost 98% CD4, 88% CD8).

This clonotype was counted a few times. Its specificity is unknown. Germline V gene lookup returns CDR1 SQVTM and CDR2 ANQGSEA. CDR3 length equals 11 residues. The trim removed 3 bases at V and 15 bases at J, leaving 5 bases unmatched. Sequenced here: CD4+ T cells sorted from PBMCs, sampled 5 days after the first yellow fever vaccination. The clonotype comes from a young man who received the YFV17D yellow fever vaccine. The chain combines TRBV29-1 with TRBJ2-1, with TRBD1 matching over 10 bases. The CDR3 DNA reads TGCAGCGTTGACGGGGGACAGGGGAGGTTCTTC. Translated: CSVDGGQGRFF.